These 22 T cell receptor beta chains originate from one sample sequenced in a study of T cell responses to AZD1222 COVID-19 vaccine. This table comes from immunoSEQ multiplex PCR, and its TCRdb copy is limited to in-frame clones, with some not included. The data hold roughly 150,000 clones, with 85% to 95% observed a single time. The source material was peripheral blood, sampled 28 days after the second AZD1222 dose. The receptor set was obtained from an adult who received the AZD1222 COVID-19 vaccine.

The chain is built from TRBV18 and TRBJ2-1, with D unclear. The CDR3 covers 12 residues. The ends were cut back, 6 bases at V and 9 bases at J, with 12 bases in the middle. CDR1 and CDR2 from the germline V gene are KGHSH and LQKENI. The DNA of the CDR3 is TGTGCCAGCTCGCGTTCTATGCCTGAGCAGTTCTTC. It translates to CASSRSMPEQFF.

The rearrangement uses TRBV6-1 and TRBJ1-2; a weak D match, TRBD1 (5 bases). From germline, CDR1 is MNHNS and CDR2 SASEGT. This CDR3 comprises 14 residues. The V gene lost 1 base and the J gene lost 7 bases, with 13 bases spanning the gap. The CDR3 sequence: CASSEVPGRSGYTF. The CDR3 bases are TGTGCCAGCAGTGAAGTTCCAGGGAGATCTGGCTACACCTTC.

The chain employs TRBV9 and TRBJ1-2; no clear D. The CDR3 is 15 amino acids. CDR1 and CDR2 (germline): SGDLS, YYNGEE. The germline V and J ends were trimmed by 0 bases and 4 bases, with 13 bases remaining between them. CDR3 sequence reads: CASSVGWASSYGYTF. CDR3 in DNA: TGTGCCAGCAGCGTAGGATGGGCCAGCTCCTATGGCTACACCTTC.

The J gene is TRBJ2-1, the V gene TRBV27; 9 bases are a match to TRBD1. Germline trimming cut 5 bases from V and 7 bases from J; bases unmatched to any gene: 9. The CDR3 has 15 residues. CDR1 and CDR2 from the germline V gene are MNHEY and SMNVEV (reference sequence). CDR3 nucleotides: TGTGCCAGCAGTCTACCGGGACAGGGTCTTAATGAGCAGTTCTTC. It yields the protein CASSLPGQGLNEQFF.

J is TRBJ2-1 and V is TRBV9; D remains ambiguous. CDR1 is SGDLS and CDR2 is YYNGEE in the germline V gene. The CDR3 covers 17 residues. V gave up 1 base and J gave up 7 bases, with 21 bases separating them. Here the CDR3 reads CASSVSPTGPIGNEQFF. In nucleotides, the CDR3 is TGTGCCAGCAGCGTATCCCCAACCGGGCCCATAGGGAATGAGCAGTTCTTC.

The V call is TRBV9, the J call TRBJ2-1; D uncertain. The V end was cut by 2 bases, the J end by 0 bases, with 15 bases between. This CDR3 is 17 amino acids long. CDR1 and CDR2 (germline): SGDLS, YYNGEE. CDR3 sequence (DNA): TGTGCCAGCAGCGTTAAGGAAGGGTTTTACTCCTACAATGAGCAGTTCTTC. Protein: CASSVKEGFYSYNEQFF.

CDR3 nucleotides: TGTGCCAGCAGAAGACAGGCCACGAACACTGAAGCTTTCTTT. Encoded protein: CASRRQATNTEAFF. This chain connects TRBV6-5 to TRBJ1-1; perhaps TRBD1 as D (6 bases). The CDR3 contains 14 residues. Germline loops: CDR1 MNHEY, CDR2 SVGAGI. V gave up 6 bases and J gave up 1 base, with 12 bases separating them.

This clone has more than one count but fewer than ten. The chain uses TRBV4-3 and TRBJ1-4; 9 nucleotides align to TRBD1. V was pared by 1 base and J by 8 bases, with 5 bases of the junction left unmatched. Germline V gene sequence: CDR1 LGHNA, CDR2 YSLEER. This CDR3 spans 15 amino acids. The CDR3 reads CASSQGDRGAEKLFF. CDR3 coding DNA: TGCGCCAGCAGCCAAGGCGACAGGGGGGCCGAAAAACTGTTTTTT.

The chain combines TRBV9 with TRBJ2-1, with D perhaps given as TRBD1 or TRBD2 (5 bases each). V was trimmed by 0 bases and J by 2 bases, leaving 9 bases between them. Germline V gene data show CDR1 as SGDLS and CDR2 as YYNGEE. The CDR3 runs 15 residues. CDR3 region: CASSVDGTTYNEQFF. In nucleotides, the CDR3 is TGTGCCAGCAGCGTAGATGGGACCACCTACAATGAGCAGTTCTTC.

The chain couples TRBV5-8 to TRBJ2-7; D might be TRBD2 (5 bases). The germline CDR1 and CDR2 sequences are SGHTS and YDEGEE. V shed 0 bases and J shed 3 bases, with 13 bases lying between them. This CDR3 contains 15 residues. CDR3 sequence: CASSLVLGAGYEQYF. The DNA of the CDR3 is TGTGCCAGCAGCTTGGTGCTGGGAGCAGGCTACGAGCAGTACTTC.

This clone was detected once. The chain joins TRBV28 to TRBJ1-2; no definite D call. Per the germline V gene, CDR1 is MDHEN and CDR2 is SYDVKM. The CDR3 covers 11 residues. V lost 4 bases and J 5 bases, leaving 5 bases between the germline ends. CDR3 DNA: TGTGCCAGCAGTTCGGGGTATGGCTACACCTTC. Protein: CASSSGYGYTF.

The gene calls are TRBV5-8 and TRBJ1-3; no definite D call. V shed 1 base and J shed 4 bases, with 6 bases lying between them. Germline loops: CDR1 SGHTS, CDR2 YDEGEE. CDR3 length: 13 residues. The CDR3 spells CASSLIGGNTIYF. CDR3 sequence (DNA): TGTGCCAGCAGCTTGATAGGGGGAAACACCATATATTTT.

The chain couples TRBV7-2 to TRBJ1-5; 7 bases are shared with TRBD1. CDR1 SGHTA and CDR2 FQGNSA come from the germline V gene. The CDR3 length is 16 residues. With 9 bases clipped from V and 7 bases from J, the junction kept 18 bases outside the gene matches. This CDR3 reads CASPTKNRGTGQPQHF. CDR3 coding DNA: TGTGCCAGTCCGACTAAGAACAGGGGAACGGGGCAGCCCCAGCATTTT.

The rearrangement links TRBV29-1 to TRBJ2-7; 14 bases are shared with TRBD2. The CDR3 totals 15 residues. CDR1 and CDR2 (germline): SQVTM, ANQGSEA. Trimming removed 3 bases from V and 5 bases from J; junction bases left unmatched: 6. CDR3 DNA: TGCAGCGTTGAGAGGGGACTAGCGGGAGCCCACGAGCAGTACTTC. Its protein product is CSVERGLAGAHEQYF.

The gene calls are TRBV2 and TRBJ1-4; D may be TRBD1 (5 bases). Germline CDR1 SNHLY, CDR2 FYNNEI. This CDR3 comprises 14 residues. Trimming removed 6 bases from V and 10 bases from J, with 18 bases in between. CDR3 coding DNA: TGTGCCAGCAGCCTGGACACCTCCCCCGGAAAACTGTTTTTT. Translated, it gives CASSLDTSPGKLFF.

This clone was detected only once. The CDR3 loop reads CASSSNLGALSSYEQYF. The CDR3 bases are TGTGCCAGCAGCTCAAACTTGGGGGCTCTAAGCTCCTACGAGCAGTACTTC. This chain connects TRBV7-2 to TRBJ2-7; weak D call: TRBD1 (6 bases). The CDR3 has 17 residues. CDR1 and CDR2 (germline): SGHTA, FQGNSA. V dropped 4 bases and J dropped 0 bases, with 19 bases sitting between them.

The genes are TRBV7-2 and TRBJ2-7; tentative D call: TRBD2 (5 bases). The CDR3 is made up of 15 amino acids. CDR1 is SGHTA and CDR2 is FQGNSA in the germline V gene. V dropped 6 bases and J dropped 6 bases, with 21 bases sitting between them. CDR3 bases: TGTGCCAGCAGTCCCTCCCGCGACGGCGCGGGCGAGCAGTACTTC. Translating it yields CASSPSRDGAGEQYF.

This sequence joins TRBV7-6 and TRBJ2-1, with D unresolved. Trimming cost V 2 bases and J 8 bases, with 16 bases left between them. CDR1 is SGHVS, CDR2 FNYEAQ, per germline. There are 15 residues in the CDR3. Here the CDR3 DNA reads TGTGCCAGCAGCTTATTTGCTGAAGGTGGGGATGAGCAGTTCTTC. Translating it yields CASSLFAEGGDEQFF.

This chain connects TRBV6-5 to TRBJ2-7; D is undetermined. Trimming shortened V by 6 bases and J by 3 bases, and 9 bases separated the two germline ends. CDR1 and CDR2 (germline): MNHEY, SVGAGI. CDR3 length: 12 residues. The CDR3 nucleotides read TGTGCCAGCAGACCGACACTCTACGAGCAGTACTTC. This codes for CASRPTLYEQYF.

This clone was observed a single time. The V and J genes are TRBV28 and TRBJ1-5; possibly TRBD1 for D (5 bases). This CDR3 has 15 residues. Per germline, CDR1 MDHEN and CDR2 SYDVKM. V lost 2 bases and J lost 1, with 9 bases in between. The CDR3, as DNA: TGTGCCAGCAGTTTAAGGGGTTGGAGCAATCAGCCCCAGCATTTT. Translated, it gives CASSLRGWSNQPQHF.

The rearrangement uses TRBV11-2 and TRBJ2-1, with no clear D. Germline loops: CDR1 SGHAT, CDR2 FQNNGV. Trimming pared 3 bases from V and 5 bases from J, leaving 2 bases between. The CDR3 runs 11 residues. DNA for the CDR3: TGTGCCAGCAGCTTCCACAATGAGCAGTTCTTC. It codes for CASSFHNEQFF.

The chain recombines TRBV3-1 (or the pseudogene TRBV3-2) with TRBJ2-7; perhaps TRBD1 as D (6 bases). Germline loops: CDR1 LGHDT, CDR2 YNNKEL (reference sequence). CDR3 length equals 17 residues. V lost 1 base and J lost 3, with 19 bases in between. CDR3 sequence reads: CASSQVSLQGRNYEQYF. The CDR3 DNA reads TGTGCCAGCAGCCAAGTCAGCCTACAGGGTAGGAACTACGAGCAGTACTTC.